The 22 T cell receptor beta chains in this list originate from one sample, sequenced in a study of blood T cell repertoires in COVID-19. Clones were read by immunoSEQ multiplex PCR, and TCRdb kept only the in-frame ones, dropping some. This sample carries 200,000 to 250,000 clones, about 91% of them seen once, and the ten largest clones take about a tenth. Material for sequencing was PBMCs or T cells enriched from blood (not recorded which). Receptors were obtained from a man aged 18 to 35 with acute COVID-19.

CDR3 in amino acids: CASSIEETNYGYTF. DNA for the CDR3: TGTGCCAGCAGCATCGAAGAGACTAACTATGGCTACACCTTC. The chain joins TRBV5-6 to TRBJ1-2, with D unresolved. CDR1 and CDR2 from the germline V gene are SGHDT and YYEEEE. Trimming pared 4 bases from V and 0 bases from J, leaving 10 bases between. The CDR3 extends over 14 amino acids.

The gene calls are TRBV7-2 and TRBJ1-5; no clear D. The ends were cut back, 3 bases at V and 7 bases at J, with 7 bases in the middle. CDR3 length equals 12 residues. Germline CDR1 is SGHTA and CDR2 is FQGNSA. CDR3: CASSFPGQPQHF. As DNA, the CDR3 is TGTGCCAGCAGCTTTCCGGGGCAGCCCCAGCATTTT.

V usage is TRBV4-1 and J usage is TRBJ2-1, with D perhaps TRBD2 (6 bases). The CDR3 is 16 amino acids. Germline V CDR1 and CDR2: MGHRA, YSYEKL. V was shortened by 5 bases and J by 2 bases, with 16 bases between the two germline ends. CDR3 DNA: TGCGCCAGCAGCAAATCGGGGACTTTTACCTACAATGAGCAGTTCTTC. As protein: CASSKSGTFTYNEQFF.

The chain combines TRBV30 with TRBJ1-4; 7 bases line up with TRBD1. The junction had 7 bases not matched to a gene; V was cut back by 8 bases and J by 7 bases. Germline CDR1 and CDR2: GTSNPN and SVGIG (reference sequence). The CDR3 extends over 12 amino acids. The DNA for the CDR3 is TGTGCCCTCCGACAGGGAGGTGAAAAACTGTTTTTT. This encodes CALRQGGEKLFF.

As to this clone: Other DNA variants within this sample encode the same CDR3. In DNA form, the CDR3 reads TGTGCCAGCAGCTTACCCGACAGCCAAGAGACCCAGTACTTC. Its protein is CASSLPDSQETQYF. The chain carries TRBV5-4 and TRBJ2-5; D possibly corresponds to TRBD1 (5 bases). This CDR3 has 14 residues. Germline V gene lookup returns CDR1 SGHNT and CDR2 YYREEE (reference sequence). V shed 2 bases and J shed 1 base, with 9 bases lying between them. Filled out from reference TRBV5-4 and TRBJ2-5, the complete variable domain reads ETGVTQSPTHLIKTRGQQVTLRCSSQSGHNTVSWYQQALGQGPQFIFQYYREEENGRGNFPPRFSGLQFPNYSSELNVNALELDDSALYLCASSLPDSQETQYFGPGTRLLVL.

As regards this clone: An end of the junction differs from the germline gene, which may be a read error. This chain connects TRBV7-6 to TRBJ1-6; D is undetermined. CDR3 length equals 16 residues. Germline CDR1 and CDR2: SGHVS and FNYEAQ. CDR3 nucleotides: TGTGCCAGCAGCTTCGGTCTGAGCTCCTATAATTTACCCCTCCACTTT. Its protein is CASSFGLSSYNLPLHF.

V usage is TRBV20-1 and J usage is TRBJ1-2; a possible D gene is TRBD1 (6 bases). The CDR3 sequence is 13 residues long. Germline V gene data show CDR1 as DFQATT and CDR2 as SNEGSKA (reference sequence). The V end was cut by 3 bases, the J end by 2 bases, with 10 bases between. CDR3 sequence (DNA): TGCAGTGCTAGTACTGGGACAAACTATGGCTACACCTTC. This encodes CSASTGTNYGYTF.

V gene TRBV7-9 combines with J gene TRBJ2-4; the match to TRBD1 covers 9 bases. The germline V gene encodes CDR1 SEHNR and CDR2 FQNEAQ (reference sequence). The ends lost 4 bases at V and 0 bases at J; junction bases unmatched: 4. The CDR3 sequence is 16 residues long. CDR3 nucleotides: TGTGCCAGCAGCTACGGACAGGGGCTAGCCAAAAACATTCAGTACTTC. It translates to CASSYGQGLAKNIQYF.

In regard to this clone: At one of its ends the junction is not consistent with the germline gene, which may arise from a read error. J is TRBJ1-6 and V is TRBV27; no clear D gene. Germline CDR1 reads MNHEY; CDR2 reads SMNVEV (reference sequence). CDR3 size: 12 residues. CDR3 region: CASSPYDSPLHF. The CDR3 DNA reads TGTGCCAGCAGTCCCTATGATTCACCCCTCCACTTT.

This chain joins TRBV2 and TRBJ2-7; maybe TRBD1 (5 bases). Trimming pared 1 base from V and 0 bases from J, leaving 10 bases between. CDR1 is SNHLY and CDR2 is FYNNEI in the germline V gene. This CDR3 has 15 residues. CDR3 region: CASSEDRFTSYEQYF. CDR3 coding DNA: TGTGCCAGCAGTGAAGACAGGTTCACCTCCTACGAGCAGTACTTC.

The chain joins TRBV4-1 to TRBJ2-1; possible D gene TRBD2, 5 bases. V was clipped by 4 bases and J by 9 bases, with 13 bases between them. Germline values: CDR1 MGHRA, CDR2 YSYEKL. The CDR3 is 13 amino acids. The CDR3 coding sequence is TGCGCCAGCAGCCTGGCGGGTTCCGGTGAGCAGTTCTTC. This gives the protein CASSLAGSGEQFF.

The chain joins TRBV10-2 to TRBJ2-2, with 8 bases matching TRBD1. Germline V gene sequence: CDR1 WSHSY, CDR2 SAAADI. The CDR3 runs to 15 residues. V lost 4 bases to trimming and J lost 0 bases; unmatched junction nucleotides: 1. CDR3 bases: TGCGCCAGCAGTGGGGACAGGACGAACACCGGGGAGCTGTTTTTT. Amino acids: CASSGDRTNTGELFF.

The chain employs TRBV4-1 and TRBJ2-7; a possible D gene is TRBD1 (6 bases). The CDR3 contains 15 residues. The germline gives CDR1 MGHRA, CDR2 YSYEKL. V was cut by 7 bases and J by 2 bases, with 18 bases left in between. The DNA for the CDR3 is TGCGCCAGCACCCCGAGCCCAGCAGGGGCCTACGAGCAGTACTTC. Protein product: CASTPSPAGAYEQYF.

The J gene is TRBJ2-7, the V gene TRBV9; 9 bases are a match to TRBD2. The V gene end was trimmed by 4 bases and the J gene end by 0 bases; junction bases not matched to a gene: 5. CDR1 and CDR2 (germline): SGDLS, YYNGEE. The CDR3 runs to 15 residues. CDR3 loop: CASSRLAGISYEQYF. The CDR3 DNA is TGTGCCAGCAGCCGGCTAGCGGGAATCTCCTACGAGCAGTACTTC. Filled out from reference TRBV9 and TRBJ2-7, the complete variable domain reads DSGVTQTPKHLITATGQRVTLRCSPRSGDLSVYWYQQSLDQGLQFLIQYYNGEERAKGNILERFSAQQFPDLHSELNLSSLELGDSALYFCASSRLAGISYEQYFGPGTRLTVT.

The CDR3, as DNA: TGTGCCAGCAGCTCACGACAGGGGGTTAACACTGAAGCTTTCTTT. Its protein is CASSSRQGVNTEAFF. This chain connects TRBV7-2 to TRBJ1-1; the match to TRBD1 covers 9 bases. The CDR3 totals 15 residues. Trimming removed 4 bases from V and 2 bases from J; junction bases left unmatched: 5. Per germline, CDR1 SGHTA and CDR2 FQGNSA.

This chain connects TRBV6-5 to TRBJ2-7; TRBD2 matches at 7 bases. The CDR3 is 15 residues long. With 6 bases clipped from V and 6 bases from J, the junction kept 14 bases outside the gene matches. Germline CDR1 MNHEY, CDR2 SVGAGI. The CDR3 is CASSPSPLAAGEQYF. The CDR3, as DNA: TGTGCCAGCAGCCCCTCCCCTCTAGCGGCTGGCGAGCAGTACTTC.

This clone was seen just once. The chain is built from TRBV19 and TRBJ2-1; TRBD2 matches at 7 bases. From germline, CDR1 is LNHDA and CDR2 SQIVND (reference sequence). The junction had 14 bases not matched to a gene; V was cut back by 6 bases and J by 9 bases. The CDR3 has 15 residues. The CDR3 nucleotides read TGTGCCAGTAGATTCGAGGGAGGGCCGCTCGGTGAGCAGTTCTTC. Protein sequence: CASRFEGGPLGEQFF. Complete variable domain (other parts from reference TRBV19 and TRBJ2-1): DGGITQSPKYLFRKEGQNVTLSCEQNLNHDAMYWYRQDPGQGLRLIYYSQIVNDFQKGDIAEGYSVSREKKESFPLTVTSAQKNPTAFYLCASRFEGGPLGEQFFGPGTRLTVL.

V usage is TRBV11-3 and J usage is TRBJ2-1; weak D call: TRBD2 (5 bases). Between the trimmed V and J ends, which lost 6 bases and 0 bases, there was a span of 12 bases. Germline V gene lookup returns CDR1 SGHNT and CDR2 YENEEA. The CDR3 sequence is 15 residues long. The CDR3 sequence: CASSREGTSYNEQFF. The DNA for the CDR3 is TGTGCCAGCAGTCGTGAGGGTACCTCCTACAATGAGCAGTTCTTC.

V usage is TRBV24-1 and J usage is TRBJ2-1, with 13 bases lining up with TRBD2. The germline gives CDR1 KGHDR, CDR2 SFDVKD. The V and J ends lost 2 bases and 0 bases, in that order; junction bases with no gene match: 15. The CDR3 loop spans 22 amino acids. Here the CDR3 reads CATSDSRLTSGRSLGSYNEQFF. DNA of the CDR3: TGTGCCACCAGTGATTCGCGTTTGACTAGCGGGAGGTCCCTGGGCTCCTACAATGAGCAGTTCTTC.

The chain is built from TRBV11-2 and TRBJ2-1; D might be TRBD2 (7 bases). With 2 bases removed from V and 0 bases from J, the gap between germline ends came to 14 bases. Per the germline V gene, CDR1 is SGHAT and CDR2 is FQNNGV. The CDR3 covers 17 residues. CDR3 nucleotide sequence: TGTGCCAGCAGCTTAAGGGGGAGGGGAAGCTCCTACAATGAGCAGTTCTTC. Its translation is CASSLRGRGSSYNEQFF.

The chain is built from TRBV5-1 and TRBJ2-3; D perhaps matches TRBD1 (5 bases). CDR1 and CDR2 from the germline V gene are SGHRS and YFSETQ. The CDR3 runs to 15 residues. Trimming pared 3 bases from V and 7 bases from J, leaving 18 bases between. CDR3 DNA: TGCGCCAGCAGCTGGGGCTCCCGGGCCCCCCATACGCAGTATTTT. It codes for CASSWGSRAPHTQYF.

V gene TRBV19 combines with J gene TRBJ2-2, with TRBD1 identical over 11 bases. There are 14 residues in the CDR3. Germline CDR1 is LNHDA and CDR2 is SQIVND (reference sequence). Germline trimming cut 10 bases from V and 3 bases from J; bases unmatched to any gene: 4. In DNA, the CDR3 is TGTGCCACCCGGGACAGGGGGGACACCGGGGAGCTGTTTTTT. This encodes CATRDRGDTGELFF.